Each of the 21 T cell receptor beta chains below was sequenced from the same sample in a study of preoperative IRX-2 immunotherapy in early breast cancer. Assay used: immunoSEQ multiplex PCR; TCRdb lists only in-frame clones, some missing. The sample comprises around 25,000 clones, roughly 90% of which are singletons, and roughly 30% rests with the top ten. The treatment denotes: preoperative locoregional IRX-2 cytokine immunotherapy. Sequencing was performed on tumor tissue, taken after IRX-2 immunotherapy. The receptors were gathered from a human donor with breast cancer.

This chain uses TRBV11-2 with TRBJ2-5; 12 nucleotides line up with TRBD2. This CDR3 region has 17 residues. The J segment lost 4 bases and the V segment lost 1 base, leaving 7 bases of the junction unmatched. From germline, CDR1 is SGHAT and CDR2 FQNNGV. This chain's CDR3 is CASSLGSSGGAGETQYF. The CDR3 region has the DNA TGTGCCAGCAGCTTAGGATCTAGCGGGGGGGCCGGAGAGACCCAGTACTTC.

V is TRBV2 and J is TRBJ1-2; D is perhaps TRBD1 (5 bases). V was shortened by 3 bases and J by 7 bases, with 15 bases between the two germline ends. The germline V gene encodes CDR1 SNHLY and CDR2 FYNNEI. The CDR3 runs 14 residues. The CDR3 protein is CASSDHDSSPGYTF. The CDR3 DNA is TGTGCCAGCAGTGACCACGACAGCTCTCCTGGCTACACCTTC.

The J gene is TRBJ1-5, the V gene TRBV6-5; 10 bases are shared with TRBD1. Germline CDR1 is MNHEY and CDR2 is SVGAGI. This CDR3 region has 15 residues. Trimming took 0 bases from V and 6 from J; bases not matched to a gene: 2. CDR3: CASSYSGTGAQPQHF. The DNA for the CDR3 is TGTGCCAGCAGTTACTCAGGGACAGGGGCTCAGCCCCAGCATTTT.

The chain joins TRBV2 to TRBJ1-3; a possible D gene is TRBD1 (5 bases). V was clipped by 5 bases and J by 8 bases, with 13 bases between them. Germline V lookup: CDR1 SNHLY, CDR2 FYNNEI. The CDR3 runs 13 residues. The CDR3 nucleotides read TGTGCCAGCAGTTCCCTGGGGGGGGACACCATATATTTT. As protein: CASSSLGGDTIYF. Filled out from reference TRBV2 and TRBJ1-3, the complete variable domain reads EPEVTQTPSHQVTQMGQEVILRCVPISNHLYFYWYRQILGQKVEFLVSFYNNEISEKSEIFDDQFSVERPDGSNFTLKIRSTKLEDSAMYFCASSSLGGDTIYFGEGSWLTVV.

This clone was picked up a small number of times. The V and J genes are TRBV15 and TRBJ2-7; no clear D gene. The CDR3 spans 14 residues. Germline loops: CDR1 LNHNV, CDR2 YYDKDF (reference sequence). Trimming left V 0 bases short and J 1 base short, with 7 bases between. CDR3 sequence: CATSRDMGSYEQYF. DNA of the CDR3: TGTGCCACCAGCAGAGATATGGGATCCTACGAGCAGTACTTC.

This chain links TRBV2 with TRBJ1-2, with a possible D match to TRBD1 (5 bases). CDR3 length: 13 residues. CDR1 and CDR2 (germline): SNHLY, FYNNEI. V dropped 6 bases and J dropped 4 bases, with 12 bases sitting between them. This CDR3 reads CASRWGGSYGYTF. In DNA form, the CDR3 reads TGTGCCAGCAGGTGGGGGGGAAGCTATGGCTACACCTTC. The full variable domain, in which reference TRBV2 and TRBJ1-2 provide the parts outside the CDR3, is EPEVTQTPSHQVTQMGQEVILRCVPISNHLYFYWYRQILGQKVEFLVSFYNNEISEKSEIFDDQFSVERPDGSNFTLKIRSTKLEDSAMYFCASRWGGSYGYTFGSGTRLTVV.

The V call is TRBV9, the J call TRBJ2-1, with 10 bases fitting TRBD2. V shed 3 bases, J shed 4 bases, and the junction held 4 bases outside the gene matches. The CDR3 runs to 15 residues. Germline assignment: CDR1 SGDLS and CDR2 YYNGEE. The DNA for the CDR3 is TGTGCCAGCAGCGCTACTAGCGGGGTGTACAATGAGCAGTTCTTC. As protein: CASSATSGVYNEQFF.

The J gene is TRBJ1-1, the V gene TRBV6-5, with D possibly being TRBD1 (5 bases). Germline V gene sequence: CDR1 MNHEY, CDR2 SVGAGI. The CDR3 has 13 residues. The germline V and J ends were trimmed by 10 bases and 0 bases, with 12 bases remaining between them. CDR3 DNA sequence: TGTGCCACCCTGACAGTTATGAACACTGAAGCTTTCTTT. Amino acids: CATLTVMNTEAFF.

This sequence joins TRBV2 and TRBJ2-5; 10 positions agree with TRBD1. J gave up 5 bases and V 2 bases, and 5 bases lay outside the gene matches. CDR1 is SNHLY and CDR2 is FYNNEI in the germline V gene. This CDR3 region has 15 residues. The DNA for the CDR3 is TGTGCCAGCAGTGAACAGACAGGGGGCCTGGAGACCCAGTACTTC. Protein: CASSEQTGGLETQYF.

The V gene is TRBV7-9, the J gene TRBJ2-2, with D unresolved. The germline V gene encodes CDR1 SEHNR and CDR2 FQNEAQ (reference sequence). V lost 0 bases and J 5 bases, leaving 10 bases between the germline ends. This CDR3 spans 15 amino acids. The chain's CDR3 is CASSLAASGTGELFF. The CDR3 DNA reads as TGTGCCAGCAGCTTAGCTGCGAGTGGAACCGGGGAGCTGTTTTTT.

This sequence joins TRBV27 and TRBJ2-1, with a tentative D call TRBD2 (5 bases). CDR3 size: 17 residues. Per germline, CDR1 MNHEY and CDR2 SMNVEV (reference sequence). V was pared by 6 bases and J by 0 bases, with 18 bases between. The DNA for the CDR3 is TGTGCCAGCAGCCGGAAGCCCTTAGCGTCCTCCTACAATGAGCAGTTCTTC. This gives the protein CASSRKPLASSYNEQFF.

This chain uses TRBV7-9 with TRBJ1-2; a weak D match, TRBD1 (5 bases). Trimming stripped 6 bases from V and 4 bases from J, with 15 bases between. The germline V gene encodes CDR1 SEHNR and CDR2 FQNEAQ (reference sequence). The CDR3 totals 14 residues. The CDR3 protein is CASSSKTVSYGYTF. In DNA, the CDR3 is TGTGCCAGCAGTTCTAAGACAGTATCCTATGGCTACACCTTC.

The V and J genes are TRBV4-2 and TRBJ1-1; a weak D match, TRBD1 (5 bases). Trimming left V 0 bases short and J 1 base short, with 9 bases between. This CDR3 has 15 amino acids. CDR1 LGHNA and CDR2 YNFKEQ come from the germline V gene. This chain's CDR3 is CASSQDSQGNTEAFF. The CDR3 nucleotides read TGTGCCAGCAGCCAAGATTCGCAGGGGAACACTGAAGCTTTCTTT.

V and J are TRBV2 and TRBJ2-4; 9 bases are a match to TRBD2. V trimming: 3 bases; J trimming: 1 base; junction bases outside the gene matches: 1. This CDR3 comprises 15 residues. Germline CDR1 SNHLY, CDR2 FYNNEI. The CDR3: CASSESGGAKNIQYF. As DNA, the CDR3 is TGTGCCAGCAGTGAGAGCGGGGGGGCCAAAAACATTCAGTACTTC.

The chain employs TRBV5-4 and TRBJ1-4; D unresolved. V gave up 0 bases and J gave up 7 bases, with 16 bases separating them. Germline loops: CDR1 SGHNT, CDR2 YYREEE (reference sequence). This CDR3 comprises 16 residues. This chain's CDR3 is CASSLGGLGSGEKLFF. Written as DNA, the CDR3 is TGTGCCAGCAGCTTGGGGGGATTGGGCTCGGGTGAAAAACTGTTTTTT.

V gene TRBV9 combines with J gene TRBJ1-1; a weak D match, TRBD1 (6 bases). The germline gives CDR1 SGDLS, CDR2 YYNGEE. V was shortened by 3 bases and J by 6 bases, with 12 bases between the two germline ends. The CDR3 extends over 13 amino acids. The CDR3 here is CASSARGGPEAFF. CDR3 bases: TGTGCCAGCAGCGCCCGCGGGGGGCCTGAAGCTTTCTTT. Variable domain in full (rest from reference TRBV9 and TRBJ1-1): DSGVTQTPKHLITATGQRVTLRCSPRSGDLSVYWYQQSLDQGLQFLIQYYNGEERAKGNILERFSAQQFPDLHSELNLSSLELGDSALYFCASSARGGPEAFFGQGTRLTVV.

This clone was seen more than once but under ten times. CDR3 sequence reads: CASSVGGNEQFF. The DNA of the CDR3 is TGTGCCAGCAGTGTTGGGGGAAATGAGCAGTTCTTC. The chain uses TRBV2 and TRBJ2-1; either TRBD1 or TRBD2 may fit D (5 bases each). The CDR3 covers 12 residues. Germline V gives CDR1 SNHLY, CDR2 FYNNEI. V shed 4 bases and J shed 7 bases, with 8 bases lying between them.

This chain connects TRBV7-9 to TRBJ2-3, with 9 bases lining up with TRBD1. Looked up from germline, CDR1 is SEHNR and CDR2 is FQNEAQ (reference sequence). The CDR3 has 15 amino acids. Losses at the gene ends were 5 bases for V and 2 bases for J; bases not matched to a gene: 5. The CDR3 loop reads CASSLGQGFTDTQYF. For the CDR3, the DNA is TGTGCCAGCAGCCTTGGACAGGGGTTCACAGATACGCAGTATTTT.

V usage is TRBV19 and J usage is TRBJ2-7, with 8 bases aligning to TRBD1. Trimming cost V 5 bases and J 3 bases; bases outside gene matches: 6. This CDR3 has 14 amino acids. Germline-derived CDR1 and CDR2 are LNHDA and SQIVND (reference sequence). The CDR3 sequence: CASSQTGVGYEQYF. The DNA of the CDR3 is TGTGCCAGTAGTCAGACAGGGGTCGGCTACGAGCAGTACTTC.

This clone has just a few counts. V usage is TRBV2 and J usage is TRBJ1-4, with D unclear. CDR1 is SNHLY, CDR2 FYNNEI, per germline. The CDR3 is 16 amino acids. Trimming removed 6 bases at V and 4 bases at J, with 18 bases between. CDR3 nucleotide sequence: TGTGCCAGCAGCTATGGACCGCCGCGAAGTAATGAAAAACTGTTTTTT. Translation: CASSYGPPRSNEKLFF.

A remark on this clone: A junction boundary mismatches the germline segment, possibly from a read error. The chain couples TRBV7-7 to TRBJ2-1; D possibly corresponds to TRBD2 (7 bases). This CDR3 has 16 residues. Germline V gives CDR1 SSHAT, CDR2 FNYEAQ (reference sequence). CDR3 coding DNA: TGTGCTAGCAGCCGGGGGGCGGGGGTGTCCTACAATGAGCAGTTCTTC. It yields the protein CASSRGAGVSYNEQFF.